This T cell receptor beta chain came from a study of T cells in localized non-small cell lung cancer. Notes on the study in general: The highest T cell clonality was in uninvolved adjacent lung, above tumor. One tumor region alone was sequenced, and heterogeneity therefore remains possible. Adjacent lung had a median roughly 53 of the 100 largest tumor clones.

Adjacent lung tissue lacking atypia was obtained at a distance of at least 2 cm from the tumor margin. The CDR3 runs 16 residues. Trimming removed 1 base at V and 1 base at J, with 13 bases between. The germline V gene encodes CDR1 MNHGY and CDR2 SAAAGT. Clones were read by immunoSEQ multiplex PCR, and TCRdb kept only the in-frame ones, dropping some. The repertoire holds around 1,700 clones, with about a fifth as singletons. In its sample, this clone was seen a few times. Its matching antigen is unknown. The rearrangement joins TRBV6-8 to TRBJ1-1; D gene unclear. This receptor was obtained from an older male donor with stage III squamous cell lung carcinoma. This sample comprised normal lung tissue next to the tumor, obtained before any cancer treatment. CDR3: CASSYLAKPKNTEAFF. The CDR3, as DNA: TGTGCCAGCAGTTACTTGGCGAAACCCAAGAACACTGAAGCTTTCTTT.